Below are 6 T cell receptor beta chains sequenced from a single sample in a study of CXCR3-negative and CXCR3-positive naive CD8 T cells. UMI-tagged TRB cDNA libraries were built via 5' RACE. TCRdb derives one entry per CDR3 protein from the 5' RACE reads, leaving out DNA. Recorded for this sample: approximately 100,000 distinct CDR3 sequences. Sequenced input: naive CXCR3- CD8+ T cells from blood. Subset in this sample: CD45RO-CCR7+CD27+CD95- naive CD8+ T cells lacking CXCR3 (TNR3-). These receptors came from a human donor in good health. Some clones in this sample may be carry-over from other donors' samples.

The rearrangement joins TRBV14 to TRBJ2-7. This CDR3 region has 14 residues. CDR1 and CDR2 from the germline V gene are SGHDN and FVKESK. The CDR3 loop reads CASSQVFGAYEQYF.

The rearrangement joins TRBV5-1 to TRBJ2-1. This CDR3 spans 17 amino acids. The germline V gene has CDR1 SGHRS and CDR2 YFSETQ. CDR3: CASSLAAAGTTYNEQFF.

V usage is TRBV4-1 and J usage is TRBJ2-1; TCRdb's D gene call, TRBD1, goes unchecked for lack of DNA. This CDR3 is built from 18 residues. Germline-derived CDR1 and CDR2 are MGHRA and YSYEKL. CDR3 amino acids: CASSQDGASGTPYNERFF.

The gene calls are TRBV4-3 and TRBJ2-7; TCRdb's D call of TRBD2 is untestable without DNA. The CDR3 contains 15 residues. CDR1 and CDR2 from the germline V gene are LGHNA and YSLEER. CDR3 protein: CASSQEGGDSYEQYF.

This chain uses TRBV10-3 with TRBJ2-3; TCRdb proposes TRBD2, but this gene call is untestable without DNA. The V gene's germline CDR1 is ENHRY and CDR2 SYGVKD. This CDR3 has 12 residues. The CDR3 here is CAISEGGDTQYF.

The rearrangement uses TRBV12-2 and TRBJ2-7. TRBV12-2 is listed as a pseudogene. The CDR3 has 12 amino acids. The CDR3: CASRFLSYEQYF.